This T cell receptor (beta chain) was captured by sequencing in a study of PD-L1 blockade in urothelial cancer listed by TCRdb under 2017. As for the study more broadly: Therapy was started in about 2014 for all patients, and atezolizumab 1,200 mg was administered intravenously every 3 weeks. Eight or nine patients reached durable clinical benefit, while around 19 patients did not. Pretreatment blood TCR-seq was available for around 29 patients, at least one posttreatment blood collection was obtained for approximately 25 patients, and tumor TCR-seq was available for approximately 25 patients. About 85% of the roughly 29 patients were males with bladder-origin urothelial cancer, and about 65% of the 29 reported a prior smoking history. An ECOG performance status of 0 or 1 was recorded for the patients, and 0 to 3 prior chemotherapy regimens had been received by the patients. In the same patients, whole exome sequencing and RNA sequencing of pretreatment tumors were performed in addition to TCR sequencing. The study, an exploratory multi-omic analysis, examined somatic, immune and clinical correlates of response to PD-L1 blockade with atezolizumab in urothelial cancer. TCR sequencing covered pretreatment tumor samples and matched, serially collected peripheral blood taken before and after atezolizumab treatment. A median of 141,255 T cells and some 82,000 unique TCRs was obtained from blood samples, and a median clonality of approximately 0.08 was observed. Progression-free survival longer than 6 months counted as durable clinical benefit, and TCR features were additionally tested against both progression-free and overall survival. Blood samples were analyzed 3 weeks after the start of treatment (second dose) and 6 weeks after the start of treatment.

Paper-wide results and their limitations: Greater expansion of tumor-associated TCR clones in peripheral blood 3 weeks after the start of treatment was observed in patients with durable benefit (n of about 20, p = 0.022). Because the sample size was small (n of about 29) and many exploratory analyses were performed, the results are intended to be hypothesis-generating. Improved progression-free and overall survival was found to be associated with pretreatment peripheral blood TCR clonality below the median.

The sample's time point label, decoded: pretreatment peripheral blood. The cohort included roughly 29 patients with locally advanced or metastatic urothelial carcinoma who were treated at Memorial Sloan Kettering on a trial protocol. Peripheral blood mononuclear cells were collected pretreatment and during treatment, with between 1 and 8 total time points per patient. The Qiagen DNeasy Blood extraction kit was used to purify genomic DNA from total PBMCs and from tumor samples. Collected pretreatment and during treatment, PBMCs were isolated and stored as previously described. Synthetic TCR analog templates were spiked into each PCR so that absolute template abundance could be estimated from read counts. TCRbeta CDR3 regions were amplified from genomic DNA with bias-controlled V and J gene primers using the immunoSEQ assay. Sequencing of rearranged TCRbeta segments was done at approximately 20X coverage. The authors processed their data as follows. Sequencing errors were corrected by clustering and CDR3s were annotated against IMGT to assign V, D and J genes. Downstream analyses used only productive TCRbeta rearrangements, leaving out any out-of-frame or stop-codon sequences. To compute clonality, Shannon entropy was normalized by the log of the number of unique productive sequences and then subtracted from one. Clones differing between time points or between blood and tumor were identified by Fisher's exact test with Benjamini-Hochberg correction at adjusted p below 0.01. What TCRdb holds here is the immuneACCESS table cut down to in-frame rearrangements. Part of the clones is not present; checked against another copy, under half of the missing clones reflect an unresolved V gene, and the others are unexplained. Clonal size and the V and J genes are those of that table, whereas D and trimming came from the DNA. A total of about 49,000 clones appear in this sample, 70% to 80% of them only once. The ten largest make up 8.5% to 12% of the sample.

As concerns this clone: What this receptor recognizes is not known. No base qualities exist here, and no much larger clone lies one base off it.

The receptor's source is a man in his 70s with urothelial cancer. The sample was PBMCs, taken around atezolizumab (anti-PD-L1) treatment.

The nucleotide sequence is given as TGTGCCAGCAGCGCCACAGGGGAGAGCACCGGGGAGCTGTTTTTT. Its protein is CASSATGESTGELFF. The chain is assembled from TRBV9 and TRBJ2-2; the junction holds 7 bases that match TRBD1. Relative to germline, V is missing 3 bases and J is missing 4 bases, with 6 bases of the junction outside any gene match. Based on the germline V gene, the CDR1 and CDR2 sequences are SGDLS and YYNGEE. Inclusive of the bounding cysteine and phenylalanine, the CDR3 is 15 residues long. Only the CDR3 portion is preserved as DNA: 45 bases, with reading frame beginning at the first base.